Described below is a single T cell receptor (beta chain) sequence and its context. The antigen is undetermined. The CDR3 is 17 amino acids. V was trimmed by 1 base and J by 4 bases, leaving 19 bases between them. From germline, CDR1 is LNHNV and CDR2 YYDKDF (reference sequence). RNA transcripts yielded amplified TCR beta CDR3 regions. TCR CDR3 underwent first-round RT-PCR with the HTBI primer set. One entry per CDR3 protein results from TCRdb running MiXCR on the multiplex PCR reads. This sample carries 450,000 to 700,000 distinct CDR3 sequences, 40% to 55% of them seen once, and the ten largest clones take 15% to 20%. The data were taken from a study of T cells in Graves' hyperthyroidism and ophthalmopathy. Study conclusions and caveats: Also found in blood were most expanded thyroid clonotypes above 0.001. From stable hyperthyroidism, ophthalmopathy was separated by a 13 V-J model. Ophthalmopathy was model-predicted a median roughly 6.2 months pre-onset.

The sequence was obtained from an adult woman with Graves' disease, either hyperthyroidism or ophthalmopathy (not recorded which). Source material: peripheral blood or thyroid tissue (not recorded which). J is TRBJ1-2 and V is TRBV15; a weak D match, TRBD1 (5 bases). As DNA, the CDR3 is TGTGCCACCAGCAGAGGGGAGACAGAGAGCATTGGCTATGGCTACACCTTC. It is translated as CATSRGETESIGYGYTF.